This TCR beta chain stems from a study of CD8 T cells in Susac syndrome. With random hexamers, reverse transcription was performed on about 0.5 to 1 ug of RNA. By means of immunoSEQ multiplex PCR, TCR beta CDR3 spanning 54 Vbeta and 13 Jbeta underwent amplification. MiXCR was run by TCRdb on the immunoSEQ multiplex PCR reads, yielding one entry per CDR3 protein. Of 300,000 or so distinct CDR3 sequences listed, just over 90% are singletons. General study points: A relatively small number of individuals underwent TCR sequencing and HLA analysis.

The CDR3 sequence is 18 residues long. CDR1 is MGHRA and CDR2 is YSYEKL in the germline V gene. V trimming: 3 bases; J trimming: 6 bases; junction bases outside the gene matches: 8. In the case of this clonotype: What it recognizes is unknown.

Sequencing targeted TCR beta in blood CD8+ and CD4+ T cells. The CD8+ and CD4+ T cells were negatively isolated, with the TEMRA cells enriched by FACS. The chain joins TRBV4-1 to TRBJ2-1; 16 nucleotides align to TRBD2. The sequencing sample was made of CD4+ T cells from PBMCs. The TCR originated in a human donor with multiple sclerosis. This chain's CDR3 is CASSQLGTSGRALNEQFF. In DNA, the CDR3 is TGCGCCAGCAGCCAGTTAGGGACTAGCGGGAGGGCCCTCAATGAGCAGTTCTTC.